These 29 T cell receptor beta chains came from one sample sequenced in a study of CD8+ T cells in alopecia areata. The treatment is: oral pan-JAK inhibitor, 5-10 mg twice daily. RNA extraction and reverse transcription yielded cDNA as sequencing template. Sequenced by immunoSEQ multiplex PCR; TCRdb stores in-frame clones only, minus some. Here the sample spans over 85,000 clones, about 64% being singletons. The sample was CD8+ T cells sorted from blood, taken at week 4, from a patient treated with tofacitinib. The receptors originated from a human donor with alopecia areata.

This sequence joins TRBV5-1 and TRBJ2-3; 7 positions match TRBD2. Germline-derived CDR1 and CDR2 are SGHRS and YFSETQ. The trim removed 4 bases at V and 4 bases at J, leaving 12 bases unmatched. The length of the CDR3 is 16 residues. The CDR3 nucleotides are TGCGCCAGCAGCGCGGAAACTAGCGTAACTCCAGATACGCAGTATTTT. Its protein is CASSAETSVTPDTQYF.

The chain employs TRBV4-3 and TRBJ2-2; D may match TRBD1 or TRBD2 (6 bases each). Germline V gives CDR1 LGHNA, CDR2 YSLEER. The CDR3 covers 17 residues. V dropped 4 bases and J dropped 0 bases, with 15 bases sitting between them. This CDR3 is CASSLLGGLSNTGELFF. The CDR3 DNA reads TGCGCCAGCAGCCTACTTGGGGGGCTCTCGAACACCGGGGAGCTGTTTTTT.

This clone was counted a few times. The chain employs TRBV6-4 and TRBJ2-1; D gene uncertain. V was pared by 5 bases and J by 2 bases, with 7 bases between. The CDR3 contains 13 residues. Germline lookup yields CDR1 MRHNA and CDR2 SNTAGT. CDR3 sequence: CASSRGAYNEQFF. The DNA for the CDR3 is TGTGCCAGCAGTCGTGGTGCCTACAATGAGCAGTTCTTC.

The chain employs TRBV28 and TRBJ2-2; D unresolved. Germline V gene lookup returns CDR1 MDHEN and CDR2 SYDVKM. V lost 6 bases and J lost 4, with 15 bases in between. CDR3 length equals 15 residues. CDR3 residues: CASRTDDTRTGELFF. Here the CDR3 DNA reads TGTGCCAGCAGGACCGATGACACGCGCACCGGGGAGCTGTTTTTT. Variable domain in full (rest from reference TRBV28 and TRBJ2-2): DVKVTQSSRYLVKRTGEKVFLECVQDMDHENMFWYRQDPGLGLRLIYFSYDVKMKEKGDIPEGYSVSREKKERFSLILESASTNQTSMYLCASRTDDTRTGELFFGEGSRLTVL.

In DNA, the CDR3 is TGTGCCTGGAGTGACTCCGGAGCCTACACCTTC. As protein: CAWSDSGAYTF. The V and J genes are TRBV30 and TRBJ1-2, with D uncertain. V lost 1 base, J lost 10 bases, and 10 bases lay in between. This CDR3 has 11 residues. Germline assignment: CDR1 GTSNPN and CDR2 SVGIG (reference sequence).

The chain links TRBV4-3 to TRBJ2-3, with D perhaps matching TRBD1 (6 bases). The ends were cut back, 0 bases at V and 2 bases at J, with 15 bases in the middle. The germline V gene has CDR1 LGHNA and CDR2 YSLEER. The CDR3 spans 17 residues. The CDR3 region has the DNA TGCGCCAGCAGCCAAGACCTACAGGGTATAAACACAGATACGCAGTATTTT. Amino acids: CASSQDLQGINTDTQYF.

The rearrangement links TRBV13 to TRBJ2-2, with D unclear. This CDR3 contains 13 residues. V shed 6 bases and J shed 6 bases, with 11 bases lying between them. Germline CDR1 reads PRHDT; CDR2 reads FYEKMQ (reference sequence). The CDR3 sequence is CASSASFPGELFF. CDR3 bases: TGTGCCAGCAGTGCGAGCTTCCCCGGGGAGCTGTTTTTT.

This clone occurred once. The chain joins TRBV9 to TRBJ2-2, with 8 positions matching TRBD1. The V and J ends lost 4 bases and 7 bases, in that order; junction bases with no gene match: 9. Per germline, CDR1 SGDLS and CDR2 YYNGEE. This CDR3 has 15 residues. The CDR3 spells CASSPLRGQNGELFF. The CDR3 nucleotides are TGTGCCAGCAGCCCCCTCAGGGGGCAGAACGGGGAGCTGTTTTTT.

The rearrangement uses TRBV4-1 and TRBJ1-2; TRBD1 might be the D (5 bases). Germline V gene data show CDR1 as MGHRA and CDR2 as YSYEKL. This CDR3 contains 16 residues. Trimming shortened V by 1 base and J by 2 bases, and 14 bases separated the two germline ends. Here the CDR3 DNA reads TGCGCCAGCAGCCAAGTTGGGGAGGGGCCCAACTATGGCTACACCTTC. Translating gives CASSQVGEGPNYGYTF.

The chain couples TRBV7-9 to TRBJ2-5; possibly TRBD2 for D (6 bases). The CDR3 is 15 amino acids. Germline V CDR1 and CDR2: SEHNR, FQNEAQ (reference sequence). Trimming pared 3 bases from V and 2 bases from J, leaving 13 bases between. In DNA form, the CDR3 reads TGTGCCAGCAGCTTTTTCACTGCGGGGCAAGAGACCCAGTACTTC. As protein: CASSFFTAGQETQYF.

The rearrangement links TRBV28 to TRBJ2-5; no definite D call. The CDR3 has 15 residues. The ends were cut back, 3 bases at V and 4 bases at J, with 15 bases in the middle. Germline V gene lookup returns CDR1 MDHEN and CDR2 SYDVKM. CDR3: CASSLGGARSETQYF. Here the CDR3 DNA reads TGTGCCAGCAGTTTGGGTGGAGCTCGGTCAGAGACCCAGTACTTC.

This chain joins TRBV30 and TRBJ1-5; D unresolved. The germline CDR1 and CDR2 sequences are GTSNPN and SVGIG (reference sequence). Trimming removed 0 bases from V and 2 bases from J, with 5 bases in between. The length of the CDR3 is 13 residues. Here the CDR3 DNA reads TGTGCCTGGAGTGTACAAGGCAATCAGCCCCAGCATTTT. Translation gives CAWSVQGNQPQHF.

This chain joins TRBV4-3 and TRBJ2-5; 9 bases are shared with TRBD2. The CDR3 has 17 residues. V gave up 2 bases and J gave up 3 bases; unmatched junction bases: 10. Per the germline V gene, CDR1 is LGHNA and CDR2 is YSLEER. CDR3 DNA: TGCGCCAGCAGCCAAAGTAGGGCTAGCGGGACAAAAGAGACCCAGTACTTC. Protein: CASSQSRASGTKETQYF.

V is TRBV13 and J is TRBJ2-7, with D perhaps matching TRBD1 or TRBD2 (7 bases each). The germline V gene has CDR1 PRHDT and CDR2 FYEKMQ (reference sequence). With 5 bases removed from V and 6 bases from J, the gap between germline ends came to 14 bases. The CDR3 spans 13 residues. CDR3 loop: CASSQGDYLEQYF. The CDR3 region has the DNA TGTGCCAGCAGCCAGGGGGACTATCTCGAGCAGTACTTC.

This clone was counted a few times. V is TRBV7-8 and J is TRBJ2-4; the D call may be TRBD1 or TRBD2 (6 bases each). Germline CDR1 reads SGHVS; CDR2 reads FQNEAQ. CDR3 length equals 16 residues. The ends were cut back, 1 base at V and 2 bases at J, with 12 bases in the middle. CDR3 sequence (DNA): TGTGCCAGCAGCTTAGTTGAGGGGGGAACCAAAAACATTCAGTACTTC. Its protein product is CASSLVEGGTKNIQYF.

This clone showed up just a few times. The same CDR3 is also encoded by other DNA sequences in this sample. The rearrangement joins TRBV27 to TRBJ1-2, with D possibly being TRBD1 (6 bases). Germline V CDR1 and CDR2: MNHEY, SMNVEV (reference sequence). V lost 2 bases to trimming and J lost 2 bases, with 6 bases between them. The CDR3 totals 13 residues. The CDR3 DNA is TGTGCCAGCAGTTTACAGGGGAACTATGGCTACACCTTC. This sequence encodes CASSLQGNYGYTF.

This clone was found a few times. The chain couples TRBV4-1 to TRBJ2-6; TRBD1 might be the D (6 bases). Germline V gene sequence: CDR1 MGHRA, CDR2 YSYEKL. V was shortened by 5 bases and J by 0 bases, with 23 bases between the two germline ends. The length of the CDR3 is 20 residues. CDR3 DNA: TGCGCCAGCAGCGGAAAGAGGGACACTACCTCTAGCTCTGGGGCCAACGTCCTGACTTTC. It yields the protein CASSGKRDTTSSSGANVLTF.

The chain uses TRBV29-1 and TRBJ2-1; 8 bases match TRBD1. V gave up 3 bases and J gave up 5 bases; unmatched junction bases: 6. The CDR3 covers 14 residues. In germline, CDR1 is SQVTM, CDR2 ANQGSEA. CDR3 sequence (DNA): TGCAGCGTTGAGAGGACAGGGCCGGACAATGAGCAGTTCTTC. Its protein is CSVERTGPDNEQFF.

A single count supports this clone. J is TRBJ2-1 and V is TRBV19, with D unresolved. V dropped 5 bases and J dropped 8 bases, with 19 bases sitting between them. Germline V lookup: CDR1 LNHDA, CDR2 SQIVND (reference sequence). The CDR3 is 15 residues long. The CDR3 DNA reads TGTGCCAGTAGTTTCGGGTTGACCGCCGCGGATGAGCAGTTCTTC. As protein: CASSFGLTAADEQFF.

The V gene is TRBV28, the J gene TRBJ2-7; D tentatively reads TRBD1 or TRBD2 (5 bases each). The CDR3 length is 15 residues. Trimming stripped 2 bases from V and 2 bases from J, with 13 bases between. Germline CDR1 is MDHEN and CDR2 is SYDVKM. CDR3 loop: CASSLLQDSTYEQYF. In nucleotides, the CDR3 is TGTGCCAGCAGTTTACTACAGGACTCAACCTACGAGCAGTACTTC.

This clone was observed a single time. The chain has TRBV5-6 and TRBJ1-5; TRBD1 is a possible D gene (5 bases). The CDR3 extends over 12 amino acids. V was shortened by 4 bases and J by 6 bases, with 8 bases between the two germline ends. Germline loops: CDR1 SGHDT, CDR2 YYEEEE. For the CDR3, the DNA is TGTGCCAGCAGCCTTAGGGGTCAGCCCCAGCATTTT. Translation: CASSLRGQPQHF.

The chain links TRBV10-3 to TRBJ2-1; 7 bases map to TRBD2. The CDR3 consists of 14 residues. V gave up 8 bases and J gave up 0 bases; unmatched junction bases: 4. Germline V lookup: CDR1 ENHRY, CDR2 SYGVKD. CDR3: CAIGLADSYNEQFF. The CDR3 region has the DNA TGTGCCATCGGGCTAGCGGACTCCTACAATGAGCAGTTCTTC.

This chain uses TRBV7-3 with TRBJ2-1; TRBD1 agrees at 8 bases. The germline V gene encodes CDR1 SGHTA and CDR2 FQGTGA. CDR3 length equals 15 residues. V was pared by 4 bases and J by 9 bases, with 11 bases of the junction left unmatched. CDR3 in amino acids: CASSSEDRAPGEQFF. CDR3 DNA sequence: TGTGCCAGCAGCTCCGAGGACAGGGCCCCAGGTGAGCAGTTCTTC.

Remarks on this clone: The junction departs from the called germline gene at one end, perhaps through a read error. The chain recombines TRBV6-6 with TRBJ1-2; D is undetermined. The CDR3 runs to 15 residues. Germline V gene lookup returns CDR1 MNHNY and CDR2 SVGAGI (reference sequence). For the CDR3, the DNA is TGTGCCAGCAGCTACTCGACCCCATTCCCTTTTGGCTACACCTTC. Protein product: CASSYSTPFPFGYTF.

CDR3 region: CASRGRVQETQYF. In nucleotides, the CDR3 is TGTGCCAGCAGAGGACGGGTCCAAGAGACCCAGTACTTC. The V call is TRBV27, the J call TRBJ2-5; D gene uncertain. Germline V gene sequence: CDR1 MNHEY, CDR2 SMNVEV (reference sequence). This CDR3 is built from 13 residues. Trimming left V 6 bases short and J 1 base short, with 9 bases between.

The rearrangement links TRBV29-1 to TRBJ2-5, with D possibly being TRBD2 (6 bases). Trimming took off 4 bases at V and 5 bases at J, with 17 bases between the two ends. The CDR3 has 14 amino acids. Looked up from germline, CDR1 is SQVTM and CDR2 is ANQGSEA. CDR3 amino acids: CSVVPLGGGETQYF. CDR3 DNA sequence: TGCAGCGTTGTTCCTCTCGGGGGTGGGGAGACCCAGTACTTC.

As to this clone: At one end, the junction sequence differs from germline, possibly due to a read error. The rearrangement uses TRBV27 and TRBJ2-7, with 9 bases identical to TRBD1. CDR1 is MNHEY and CDR2 is SMNVEV in the germline V gene (reference sequence). This CDR3 has 15 residues. Here the CDR3 DNA reads TGTGCCAGCAGTCTATCAGACAGGGGGAGGTACGAGCAGTACTTC. Its translation is CASSLSDRGRYEQYF.

This clone was seen a handful of times. The rearrangement uses TRBV27 and TRBJ2-7; TRBD2 matches 8 bases. The length of the CDR3 is 14 residues. The V gene's germline CDR1 is MNHEY and CDR2 SMNVEV (reference sequence). The V gene end was trimmed by 6 bases and the J gene end by 6 bases; junction bases not matched to a gene: 10. The CDR3: CASSLGLGEIEQYF. In DNA, the CDR3 is TGTGCCAGCAGCCTGGGACTAGGAGAGATCGAGCAGTACTTC.

The chain links TRBV4-1 to TRBJ2-5, with 12 bases matching TRBD2. This CDR3 spans 17 amino acids. The V gene end was trimmed by 0 bases and the J gene end by 5 bases; junction bases not matched to a gene: 7. Germline CDR1 and CDR2: MGHRA and YSYEKL. The CDR3 region has the DNA TGCGCCAGCAGCCAAGATGGACTAGCGGGGTTAATGGAGACCCAGTACTTC. Protein product: CASSQDGLAGLMETQYF.